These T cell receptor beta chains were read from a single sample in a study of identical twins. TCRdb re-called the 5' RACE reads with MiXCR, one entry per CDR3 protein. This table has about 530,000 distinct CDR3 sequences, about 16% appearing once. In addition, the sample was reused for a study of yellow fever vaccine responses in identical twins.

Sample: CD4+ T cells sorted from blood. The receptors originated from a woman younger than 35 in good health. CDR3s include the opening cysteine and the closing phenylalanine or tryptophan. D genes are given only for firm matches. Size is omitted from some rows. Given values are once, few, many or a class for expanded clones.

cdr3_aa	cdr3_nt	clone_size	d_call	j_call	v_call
CASSPRTSGGEQFF	TGTGCCAGCAGCCCCCGGACTAGCGGGGGTGAGCAGTTCTTC	few	TRBD2	TRBJ2-1	TRBV14
CSVELGPPYEQYF	TGCAGCGTTGAACTAGGACCTCCTTACGAGCAGTACTTC	many	-	TRBJ2-7	TRBV29-1
CASSFRVSRLNTEAFF	TGTGCCAGCAGCTTCAGGGTATCCCGGTTGAACACTGAAGCTTTCTTT	few	-	TRBJ1-1	TRBV5-6
CASSYWGVDWEETQYF	TGTGCCAGCAGTTACTGGGGGGTAGACTGGGAAGAGACCCAGTACTTC	many	-	TRBJ2-5	TRBV6-5
CASSFRGVTLAKNIQYF	TGTGCCAGCAGTTTCCGAGGGGTAACTCTAGCCAAAAACATTCAGTACTTC	few	-	TRBJ2-4	TRBV12-3/TRBV12-4
CASSSDRYNEQFF	TGTGCCAGCAGCTCGGACAGGTATAATGAGCAGTTCTTC	many	TRBD1	TRBJ2-1	TRBV7-9
CAISEVAGTSSETQYF	TGTGCCATCAGTGAGGTGGCCGGGACTAGTTCCGAGACCCAGTACTTC	-	TRBD2	TRBJ2-5	TRBV10-3
CASRARGQGNYGYTF	TGTGCCAGCAGGGCAAGGGGACAGGGAAACTATGGCTACACCTTC	many	TRBD1	TRBJ1-2	TRBV12-3/TRBV12-4
CASSLEGFLAGPLGETQYF	TGTGCCAGCAGCTTAGAAGGATTTCTAGCGGGCCCACTGGGAGAGACCCAGTACTTC	-	TRBD2	TRBJ2-5	TRBV11-2
CASSLIRLRNTEAFF	TGTGCCAGCAGCTTAATAAGACTCAGGAACACTGAAGCTTTCTTT	few	-	TRBJ1-1	TRBV11-2
CASTTIPGQGYGYTF	TGTGCCAGCACCACAATTCCAGGACAGGGCTATGGCTACACCTTC	-	TRBD1	TRBJ1-2	TRBV6-1
CASSQAAGTDTQYF	TGCGCCAGCAGCCAAGCGGCGGGTACAGATACGCAGTATTTT	-	-	TRBJ2-3	TRBV4-1
CASSGEGVQETQYF	TGTGCCAGCAGCGGCGAAGGGGTCCAAGAGACCCAGTACTTC	many	-	TRBJ2-5	TRBV5-6
CAISDRSATDTQYF	TGTGCCATCAGTGATCGGTCGGCCACAGATACGCAGTATTTT	few	-	TRBJ2-3	TRBV10-3
CASSLIGEQFF	TGTGCCAGCAGTTTAATTGGTGAGCAGTTCTTC	-	-	TRBJ2-1	TRBV12-3/TRBV12-4
CASSVAGGVNSPLHF	TGTGCCAGCAGCGTAGCCGGGGGGGTGAATTCACCCCTCCACTTT	few	-	TRBJ1-6	TRBV9
CASSFTSGRYTDTQYF	TGTGCCAGCAGCTTCACTAGCGGGCGGTACACAGATACGCAGTATTTT	few	TRBD2	TRBJ2-3	TRBV6-2/TRBV6-3
CASSQKTGGANTEAFF	TGTGCCAGCAGCCAAAAGACAGGGGGCGCGAACACTGAAGCTTTCTTT	few	TRBD1	TRBJ1-1	TRBV11-2
CASSTTPFPNTDTQYF	TGTGCCAGCAGCACGACCCCATTTCCTAACACAGATACGCAGTATTTT	few	-	TRBJ2-3	TRBV12-3/TRBV12-4
CSVEPGQHTGELFF	TGCAGCGTTGAGCCGGGTCAACACACCGGGGAGCTGTTTTTT	few	-	TRBJ2-2	TRBV29-1
CASSRNIAEMSSYNEQFF	TGTGCCAGCAGCCGAAACATAGCGGAAATGAGCTCCTACAATGAGCAGTTCTTC	-	-	TRBJ2-1	TRBV7-8
CASREANYGYTF	TGTGCCAGCAGGGAAGCTAACTATGGCTACACCTTC	-	-	TRBJ1-2	TRBV28
CASSLFGLAIQETQYF	TGTGCCAGCAGTTTGTTTGGACTAGCGATCCAAGAGACCCAGTACTTC	-	TRBD2	TRBJ2-5	TRBV28
CASSLTGVRANYGYTF	TGTGCCAGCAGTTTGACAGGGGTACGGGCTAACTATGGCTACACCTTC	-	TRBD1	TRBJ1-2	TRBV12-3/TRBV12-4
CASSTFGGDEQYF	TGTGCCAGCAGCACCTTCGGGGGGGACGAGCAGTACTTC	few	TRBD2	TRBJ2-7	TRBV7-9
CASSQDLFQTFSGANVLTF	TGTGCCAGCAGCCAAGATCTGTTCCAGACCTTCTCTGGGGCCAACGTCCTGACTTTC	-	-	TRBJ2-6	TRBV3-1